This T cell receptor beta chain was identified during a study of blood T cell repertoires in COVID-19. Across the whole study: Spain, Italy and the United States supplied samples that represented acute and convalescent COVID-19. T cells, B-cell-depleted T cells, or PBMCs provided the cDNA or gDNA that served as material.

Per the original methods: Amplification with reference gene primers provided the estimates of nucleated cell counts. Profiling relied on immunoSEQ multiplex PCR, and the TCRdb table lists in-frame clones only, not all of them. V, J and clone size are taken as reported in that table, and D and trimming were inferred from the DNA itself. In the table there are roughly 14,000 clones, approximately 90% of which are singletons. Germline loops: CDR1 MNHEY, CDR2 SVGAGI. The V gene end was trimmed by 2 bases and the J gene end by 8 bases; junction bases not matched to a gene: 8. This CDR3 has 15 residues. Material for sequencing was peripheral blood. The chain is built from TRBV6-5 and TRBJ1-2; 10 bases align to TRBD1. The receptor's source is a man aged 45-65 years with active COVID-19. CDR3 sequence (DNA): TGTGCCAGCAGTTACCCGGACAGGGGGAAATGGGGCTACACCTTC. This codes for CASSYPDRGKWGYTF.